This entry is about one TCR beta chain. Its cognate antigen is unknown. This entry is derived from a study of T cell responses to AZD1222 COVID-19 vaccine. Study-level information: Samples with a second dose at about 4 or about 12 weeks were pooled together. Overall study findings and caveats: There were repertoire samples only from the period after the peak T cell response.

Measured with immunoSEQ multiplex PCR; TCRdb has only the in-frame clones, and not every one. Among roughly 130,000 clones listed, about 94% were seen once. From germline, CDR1 is MGHRA and CDR2 YSYEKL. Deletions cut 3 bases from V and 0 bases from J, with 6 bases between. The CDR3 covers 14 residues. The chain uses TRBV4-1 and TRBJ2-1; D uncertain. The sequencing used peripheral blood, collected on day 0 of AZD1222 vaccination. The receptor comes from an adult in good health. The CDR3 bases are TGCGCCAGCAGCCAGGGTAGCTCCTACAATGAGCAGTTCTTC. Protein: CASSQGSSYNEQFF.